The present entry profiles one T cell receptor (beta chain) with its context. CDR1 and CDR2 from the germline V gene are SGHKS and YYEKEE (reference sequence). The CDR3 runs 12 residues. Trimming stripped 1 base from V and 4 bases from J, with 3 bases between. This sample was taken from a study of blood T cell repertoires in COVID-19. Background on the study: Donors in the United States, Italy and Spain gave samples during acute or convalescent COVID-19.

The authors' processing: Reference gene primers were amplified, and this amplification served to estimate nucleated cell counts. TCRdb's copy holds only in-frame clones and misses some; the assay was immunoSEQ multiplex PCR. V, J and clone size were drawn from that table, and D and trimming were deduced from the DNA. The sample contains 250,000 to 350,000 clones, 87% of which appear only once. The rearrangement uses TRBV5-5 and TRBJ1-3; unclear D gene. The sequence derives from a woman between 45 and 65 years old who had recovered from COVID-19. The sample comprised peripheral blood. The CDR3 loop is CASSLQGNTIYF. In DNA, the CDR3 is TGTGCCAGCAGCTTGCAGGGAAACACCATATATTTT.